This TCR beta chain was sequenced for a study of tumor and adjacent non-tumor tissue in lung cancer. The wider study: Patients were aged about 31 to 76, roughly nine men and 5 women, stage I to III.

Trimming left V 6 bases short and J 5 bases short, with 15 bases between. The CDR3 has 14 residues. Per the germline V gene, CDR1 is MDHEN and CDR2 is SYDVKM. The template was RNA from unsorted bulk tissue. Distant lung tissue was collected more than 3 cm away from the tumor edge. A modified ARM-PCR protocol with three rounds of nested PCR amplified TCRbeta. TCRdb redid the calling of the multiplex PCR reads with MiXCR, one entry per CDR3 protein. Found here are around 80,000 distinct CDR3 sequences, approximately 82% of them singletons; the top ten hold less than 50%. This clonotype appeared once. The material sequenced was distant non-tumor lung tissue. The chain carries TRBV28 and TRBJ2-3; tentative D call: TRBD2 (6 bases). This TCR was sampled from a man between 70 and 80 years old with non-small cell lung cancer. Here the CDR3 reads CASSFAGTRDTQYF. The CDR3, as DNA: TGTGCCAGCAGCTTTGCGGGAACCAGAGATACGCAGTATTTT.